A single sample gave rise to the 15 T cell receptor beta chains below, sequenced in a study of PD-1 blockade in mismatch repair-deficient tumors. The assay was immunoSEQ multiplex PCR, and TCRdb's table has in-frame clones only and misses some. The table records 25,000 to 30,000 clones, 70% to 85% of them present only once. This specimen was PBMCs, taken before pembrolizumab treatment. Receptors were obtained from an adult with mismatch repair-deficient cancer.

The chain uses TRBV2 and TRBJ2-1; maybe TRBD1 (5 bases). This CDR3 is 14 amino acids long. Germline V gene data show CDR1 as SNHLY and CDR2 as FYNNEI. V was trimmed by 6 bases and J by 10 bases, leaving 19 bases between them. The CDR3 sequence: CASRDRQISPEQFF. The DNA of the CDR3 is TGTGCCAGCAGGGACCGACAGATTAGTCCGGAGCAGTTCTTC.

V usage is TRBV13 and J usage is TRBJ1-5; 9 bases match TRBD1. The CDR3 totals 17 residues. The V and J ends lost 7 bases and 0 bases, in that order; junction bases with no gene match: 10. Germline V lookup: CDR1 PRHDT, CDR2 FYEKMQ (reference sequence). CDR3 sequence (DNA): TGTGCCAGCACCCACCCCGGGACAGGGCATAGCAATCAGCCCCAGCATTTT. This codes for CASTHPGTGHSNQPQHF.

V is TRBV27 and J is TRBJ2-3, with 8 nucleotides matching TRBD2. This CDR3 comprises 15 residues. V was pared by 3 bases and J by 3 bases, with 5 bases of the junction left unmatched. Germline values: CDR1 MNHEY, CDR2 SMNVEV (reference sequence). CDR3 amino acids: CASSFFGGETDTQYF. The CDR3, as DNA: TGTGCCAGCAGTTTCTTCGGGGGGGAAACAGATACGCAGTATTTT.

V and J are TRBV6-1 and TRBJ2-1; 13 bases fit TRBD2. V shed 4 bases, J shed 9 bases, and the junction held 9 bases outside the gene matches. The CDR3 has 16 amino acids. Per germline, CDR1 MNHNS and CDR2 SASEGT. The CDR3 sequence: CASSVTGTSGKVEQFF. The CDR3 DNA is TGTGCCAGCAGTGTCACCGGGACTAGCGGGAAAGTTGAGCAGTTCTTC.

The rearrangement joins TRBV11-2 to TRBJ2-4, with D perhaps matching TRBD1 (5 bases). Trimming left V 3 bases short and J 6 bases short, with 18 bases between. This CDR3 contains 16 residues. Germline CDR1 reads SGHAT; CDR2 reads FQNNGV. The CDR3 DNA sequence: TGTGCCAGCAGCTTTAATTCTCCGACAGTTCTAAACATTCAGTACTTC. This sequence encodes CASSFNSPTVLNIQYF.

The rearrangement uses TRBV7-3 and TRBJ1-1, with 10 positions matching TRBD1. This CDR3 contains 14 residues. V shed 5 bases, J shed 3 bases, and the junction held 3 bases outside the gene matches. Germline V gene sequence: CDR1 SGHTA, CDR2 FQGTGA. The CDR3 sequence: CASSLGQGHTEAFF. CDR3 sequence (DNA): TGTGCCAGCAGCCTGGGACAGGGGCACACTGAAGCTTTCTTT.

The chain is built from TRBV15 and TRBJ1-2, with a weak D call TRBD1 (6 bases). V lost 0 bases and J lost 4, with 15 bases in between. The CDR3 is 16 amino acids. CDR1 LNHNV and CDR2 YYDKDF come from the germline V gene (reference sequence). CDR3 nucleotides: TGTGCCACCAGCAGAGATTTAGGACAGATGAGCTATGGCTACACCTTC. Its translation is CATSRDLGQMSYGYTF.

This clone was detected once. The J gene is TRBJ2-2, the V gene TRBV2, with TRBD1 matching over 9 bases. The CDR3 sequence is 15 residues long. Trimming removed 7 bases from V and 6 bases from J; junction bases left unmatched: 9. Germline CDR1 reads SNHLY; CDR2 reads FYNNEI. For the CDR3, the DNA is TGTGCCAGCAACCTAGTGGGACAGGGTTCCGGGGAGCTGTTTTTT. Its protein product is CASNLVGQGSGELFF.

The chain uses TRBV4-1 and TRBJ2-1; possible D gene TRBD2, 6 bases. CDR1 is MGHRA and CDR2 is YSYEKL in the germline V gene. The CDR3 has 16 residues. Between the trimmed V and J ends, which lost 1 base and 4 bases, there was a span of 14 bases. The CDR3, as DNA: TGCGCCAGCAGCCAAGTTGCCGGGACTCAATACAATGAGCAGTTCTTC. It is translated as CASSQVAGTQYNEQFF.

The chain carries TRBV9 and TRBJ2-3, with 10 nucleotides matching TRBD2. The V segment lost 4 bases and the J segment 3 bases; nucleotides outside the gene matches: 11. CDR1 is SGDLS and CDR2 is YYNGEE in the germline V gene. This CDR3 comprises 17 residues. The CDR3 region is CASSTEGLAGVTDTQYF. The CDR3, as DNA: TGTGCCAGCAGCACCGAAGGGCTAGCGGGAGTAACAGATACGCAGTATTTT. Supplemented by reference TRBV9 and TRBJ2-3, the full variable domain reads DSGVTQTPKHLITATGQRVTLRCSPRSGDLSVYWYQQSLDQGLQFLIQYYNGEERAKGNILERFSAQQFPDLHSELNLSSLELGDSALYFCASSTEGLAGVTDTQYFGPGTRLTVL.

The J gene is TRBJ1-1, the V gene TRBV9; TRBD1 might be the D (5 bases). In germline, CDR1 is SGDLS, CDR2 YYNGEE. CDR3 length: 12 amino acids. Deletions cut 3 bases from V and 3 bases from J, with 6 bases between. The CDR3 protein is CASSGGDTEAFF. CDR3 nucleotides: TGTGCCAGCAGCGGGGGGGACACTGAAGCTTTCTTT. The entire variable domain, with the rest obtained from reference TRBV9 and TRBJ1-1, is as follows: DSGVTQTPKHLITATGQRVTLRCSPRSGDLSVYWYQQSLDQGLQFLIQYYNGEERAKGNILERFSAQQFPDLHSELNLSSLELGDSALYFCASSGGDTEAFFGQGTRLTVV.

The V and J genes are TRBV30 and TRBJ2-3, with 10 nucleotides matching TRBD1. The V and J ends lost 4 bases and 6 bases, in that order; junction bases with no gene match: 7. There are 14 residues in the CDR3. Germline lookup yields CDR1 GTSNPN and CDR2 SVGIG (reference sequence). In nucleotides, the CDR3 is TGTGCCTGGACAATGGGGACAGGGGTGGATACGCAGTATTTT. This gives the protein CAWTMGTGVDTQYF.

This chain joins TRBV10-1 and TRBJ2-3; 7 bases are shared with TRBD1. The CDR3 loop spans 14 amino acids. Germline CDR1 reads WNHNN; CDR2 reads SYGVQD (reference sequence). The V and J ends lost 6 bases and 2 bases, in that order; junction bases with no gene match: 5. The CDR3 spells CASRERGPTDTQYF. As DNA, the CDR3 is TGCGCCAGCAGAGAGAGGGGGCCCACAGATACGCAGTATTTT.

CDR3 nucleotides: TGTGCCAGCACGGATTCGGGGGTGAACACTGAAGCTTTCTTT. It specifies CASTDSGVNTEAFF. The rearrangement joins TRBV6-5 to TRBJ1-1; D is possibly TRBD1 (5 bases). CDR3 length equals 14 residues. The germline CDR1 and CDR2 sequences are MNHEY and SVGAGI. The V and J ends lost 7 bases and 0 bases respectively, with 12 bases between them.

The V call is TRBV10-2, the J call TRBJ2-1; possible D gene TRBD2, 6 bases. V was clipped by 7 bases and J by 8 bases, with 24 bases between them. This CDR3 is 16 amino acids long. The V gene's germline CDR1 is WSHSY and CDR2 SAAADI. The CDR3 sequence: CASKLSEGLGSDEQFF. In DNA, the CDR3 is TGCGCCAGCAAATTGTCGGAGGGCCTCGGGTCGGATGAGCAGTTCTTC.